The clone carrying this T cell receptor (gamma chain) is large within its sample. No antigen is known for it. Sequencing used genomic DNA taken from PBMCs of patients and controls. The control group comprised age- and sex-matched healthy adult blood donors. Losses at the gene ends were 7 bases for V and 0 bases for J; bases not matched to a gene: 6. The CDR3 has 14 residues. TCRdb reanalysed the multiplex PCR reads with CATT. The sample has approximately 780 gamma-chain clones, about a sixth seen once. This entry comes from a study of gamma delta lymphoproliferative disorders and STAT genes. Study summary: Gamma-chain libraries were built from at least 50 ng of genomic DNA with the LymphoTrack Dx TCRG Assay. The EuroClonality-NGS protocol was used to prepare delta libraries. Findings of the study overall: Nearly all major patient gamma and delta clonotypes were public; only two gamma clonotypes were disease-private.

This TCR was sampled from a human donor in good health. The rearrangement joins TRGV11 to TRGJ1 or TRGJ2. The J gene was missing in TCRdb and was found by matching the end of the DNA to germline. TRGV11 is marked as an open reading frame, function uncertain. Sequences were obtained from blood. The CDR3 region has the DNA TGTGCCTGCTGGATCCTCCTGAATTATTATAAGAAACTCTTT. Translating it yields CACWILLNYYKKLF.